This TCR beta chain was profiled in a study of graft-versus-host responses after intestinal transplantation. About the research overall: As for transplant type, recipients had multivisceral, liver-intestinal, or isolated intestinal grafts. Study-level results: GvH clones turned up in recipient marrow; some had shown up first in ileum or blood. Individuals carrying graft-donor T cell macrochimerism showed high graft-versus-host to host-versus-graft clonal ratios in allografts.

This clone has just a few counts. The antigen is unknown. The CDR3 covers 15 residues. Per germline, CDR1 ENHRY and CDR2 SYGVKD. Trimming removed 10 bases from V and 0 bases from J, with 13 bases in between. Libraries were prepared by immunoSEQ multiplex PCR; TCRdb keeps only in-frame clonotypes and omits some of them. The table records some 96,000 clones, approximately 90% of them present only once. Sequenced here: PBMCs, sampled about 460 days after intestinal transplant. This rearrangement joins TRBV10-3 to TRBJ1-6, with D possibly matching TRBD1 (6 bases). This clonotype was obtained from a human patient who received an intestinal transplant, so some T cells may come from the graft donor. CDR3 region: CASMEDSSYNSPLHF. The CDR3 nucleotides are TGTGCCAGCATGGAGGACAGCTCCTATAATTCACCCCTCCACTTT.